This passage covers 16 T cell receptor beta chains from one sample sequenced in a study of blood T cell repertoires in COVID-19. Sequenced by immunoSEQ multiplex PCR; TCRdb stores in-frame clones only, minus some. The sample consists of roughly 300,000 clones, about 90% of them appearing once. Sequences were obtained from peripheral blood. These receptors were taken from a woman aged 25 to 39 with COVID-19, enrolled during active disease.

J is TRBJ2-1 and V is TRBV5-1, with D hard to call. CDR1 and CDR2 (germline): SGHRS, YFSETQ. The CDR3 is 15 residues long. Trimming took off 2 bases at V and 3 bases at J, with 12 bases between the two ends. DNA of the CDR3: TGCGCCAGCAGCTTTCTATCGCGAATCTACAATGAGCAGTTCTTC. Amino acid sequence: CASSFLSRIYNEQFF.

The CDR3 is CASSLRQGPSNTGELFF. DNA of the CDR3: TGTGCCAGCAGCTTGAGACAGGGTCCCTCGAACACCGGGGAGCTGTTTTTT. The rearrangement uses TRBV5-8 and TRBJ2-2, with TRBD1 identical over 7 bases. Germline-derived CDR1 and CDR2 are SGHTS and YDEGEE. V was clipped by 1 base and J by 0 bases; unmatched bases: 6. The CDR3 contains 17 residues.

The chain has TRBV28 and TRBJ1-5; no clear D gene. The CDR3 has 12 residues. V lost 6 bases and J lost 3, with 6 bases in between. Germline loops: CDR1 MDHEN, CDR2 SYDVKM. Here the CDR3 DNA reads TGTGCCAGCAGACAGTCCAATCAGCCCCAGCATTTT. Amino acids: CASRQSNQPQHF.

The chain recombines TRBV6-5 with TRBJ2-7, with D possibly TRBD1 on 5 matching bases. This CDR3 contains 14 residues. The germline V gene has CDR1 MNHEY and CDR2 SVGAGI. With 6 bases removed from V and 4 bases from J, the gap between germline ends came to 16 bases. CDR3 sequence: CASSPGQGYYEQYF. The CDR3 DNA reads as TGTGCCAGCAGCCCGGGCCAGGGTTATTACGAGCAGTACTTC.

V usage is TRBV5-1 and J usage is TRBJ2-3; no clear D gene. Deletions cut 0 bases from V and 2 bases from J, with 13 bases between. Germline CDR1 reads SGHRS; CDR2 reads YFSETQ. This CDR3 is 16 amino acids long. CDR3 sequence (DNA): TGCGCCAGCAGCTTGGGTGTCAGGTCAAACACAGATACGCAGTATTTT. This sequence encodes CASSLGVRSNTDTQYF.

CDR3 region: CASSPARGGADEQFF. CDR3 DNA sequence: TGTGCCAGCAGCCCGGCCCGCGGGGGGGCCGATGAGCAGTTCTTC. The V gene is TRBV7-3, the J gene TRBJ2-1; 9 bases are a match to TRBD2. Germline values: CDR1 SGHTA, CDR2 FQGTGA. Trimming removed 5 bases from V and 8 bases from J; junction bases left unmatched: 10. This CDR3 has 15 amino acids.

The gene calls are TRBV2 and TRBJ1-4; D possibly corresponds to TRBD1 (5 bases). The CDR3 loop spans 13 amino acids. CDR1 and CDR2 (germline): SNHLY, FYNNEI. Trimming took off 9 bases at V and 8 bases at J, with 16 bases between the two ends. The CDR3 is CASLRRGREKLFF. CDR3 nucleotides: TGTGCCAGTCTCCGAAGGGGAAGAGAAAAACTGTTTTTT.

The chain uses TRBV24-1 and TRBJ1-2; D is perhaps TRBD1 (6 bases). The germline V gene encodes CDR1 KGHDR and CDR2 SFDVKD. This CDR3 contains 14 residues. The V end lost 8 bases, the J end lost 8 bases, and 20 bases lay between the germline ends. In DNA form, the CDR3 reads TGTGCCACCACTCCTCCCGGGACACCAAGCGGCTACACCTTC. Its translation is CATTPPGTPSGYTF.

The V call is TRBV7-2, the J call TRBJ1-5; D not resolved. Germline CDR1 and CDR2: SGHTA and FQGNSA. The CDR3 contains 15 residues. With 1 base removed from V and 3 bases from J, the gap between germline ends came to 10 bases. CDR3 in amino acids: CASSLELASNQPQHF. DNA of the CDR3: TGTGCCAGCAGCTTAGAGTTGGCTTCCAATCAGCCCCAGCATTTT.

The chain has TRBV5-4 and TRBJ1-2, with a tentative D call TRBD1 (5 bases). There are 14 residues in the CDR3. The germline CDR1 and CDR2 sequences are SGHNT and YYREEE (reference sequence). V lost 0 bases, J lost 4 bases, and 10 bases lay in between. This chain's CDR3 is CASSLGREGYGYTF. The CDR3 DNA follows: TGTGCCAGCAGCTTGGGCAGGGAGGGCTATGGCTACACCTTC.

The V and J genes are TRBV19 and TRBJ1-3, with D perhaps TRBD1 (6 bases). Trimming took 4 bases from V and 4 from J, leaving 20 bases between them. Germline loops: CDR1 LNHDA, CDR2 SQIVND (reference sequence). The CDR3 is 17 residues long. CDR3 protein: CASSTGTTLRRGNTIYF. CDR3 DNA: TGTGCCAGTAGTACGGGGACAACCCTCCGACGGGGAAACACCATATATTTT.

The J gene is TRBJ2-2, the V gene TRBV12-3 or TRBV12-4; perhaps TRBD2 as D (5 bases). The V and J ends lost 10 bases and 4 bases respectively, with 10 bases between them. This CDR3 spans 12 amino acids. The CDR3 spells CATRTSTGELFF. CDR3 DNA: TGTGCCACCAGGACTTCCACCGGGGAGCTGTTTTTT.

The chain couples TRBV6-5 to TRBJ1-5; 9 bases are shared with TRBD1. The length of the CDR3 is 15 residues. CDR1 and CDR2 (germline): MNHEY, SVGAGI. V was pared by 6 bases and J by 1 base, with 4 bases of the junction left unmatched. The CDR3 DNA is TGTGCCAGCAGATTGGGACAGGGAAGCAATCAGCCCCAGCATTTT. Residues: CASRLGQGSNQPQHF.

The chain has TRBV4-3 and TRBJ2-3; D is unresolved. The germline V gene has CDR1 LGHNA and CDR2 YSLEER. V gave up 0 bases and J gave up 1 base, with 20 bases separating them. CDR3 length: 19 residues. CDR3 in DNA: TGCGCCAGCAGCCAAGATGGGCCCTTTGGCGCCTCCCGCACAGATACGCAGTATTTT. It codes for CASSQDGPFGASRTDTQYF.

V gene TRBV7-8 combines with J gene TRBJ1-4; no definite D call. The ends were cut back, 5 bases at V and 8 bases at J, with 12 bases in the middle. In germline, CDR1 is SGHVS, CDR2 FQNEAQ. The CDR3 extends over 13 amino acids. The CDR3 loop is CASSTRGDEKLFF. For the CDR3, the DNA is TGTGCCAGCAGCACCCGGGGAGACGAAAAACTGTTTTTT.

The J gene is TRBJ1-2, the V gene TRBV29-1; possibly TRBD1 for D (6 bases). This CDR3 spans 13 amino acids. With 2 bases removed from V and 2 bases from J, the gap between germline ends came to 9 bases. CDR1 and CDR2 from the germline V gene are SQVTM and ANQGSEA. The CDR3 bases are TGCAGCGTTGAACGTAGGGGGAACTATGGCTACACCTTC. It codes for CSVERRGNYGYTF.